This T cell receptor beta chain is from a study of OX40 agonist ivuxolimab in advanced cancers. Clones were read by immunoSEQ multiplex PCR, and TCRdb kept only the in-frame ones, dropping some. The data hold some 80,000 clones, with around nine tenths observed a single time. CDR1 is MDHEN, CDR2 SYDVKM, per germline. Losses at the gene ends were 6 bases for V and 2 bases for J; bases not matched to a gene: 16. The CDR3 covers 18 residues. This specimen consisted of CD4+ or CD8+ T cells sorted from blood, obtained in a trial of the OX40 agonist ivuxolimab. The sequence came from an adult with an advanced solid tumor such as melanoma, head and neck, liver or kidney cancer. The chain combines TRBV28 with TRBJ1-2; TRBD1 agrees at 9 bases. CDR3 protein: CASSLTPQGQGLNYGYTF. The CDR3 nucleotides are TGTGCCAGCAGCCTTACACCCCAGGGACAGGGCCTGAACTATGGCTACACCTTC.